This passage covers 3 T cell receptor beta chains from one sample sequenced in a study of blood T cells in healthy people across ages. For the second PCR, which ran for about 6 to 11 cycles, a sample-barcoded 5' primer and a J-beta primer mix were used. TCRdb reprocessed the 5' RACE reads with MiXCR, giving one entry per CDR3 protein. The sample has 920,000 or so distinct CDR3 sequences, 35% to 55% seen once. Sequenced: blood. Receptors originate from an older woman in good health.

This clonotype was seen only a few times. The chain joins TRBV27 to TRBJ2-1; either TRBD1 or TRBD2 may fit D (5 bases each). The CDR3 has 17 residues. V was trimmed by 1 base and J by 0 bases, leaving 13 bases between them. Germline V gives CDR1 MNHEY, CDR2 SMNVEV (reference sequence). Here the CDR3 DNA reads TGTGCCAGCAGTTTATACGGGACCGCCAGCTCCTACAATGAGCAGTTCTTC. Its protein product is CASSLYGTASSYNEQFF.

This sequence joins TRBV18 and TRBJ2-7; 10 bases match TRBD2. CDR3 length: 18 amino acids. The germline V gene has CDR1 KGHSH and CDR2 LQKENI. The J segment lost 3 bases and the V segment lost 0 bases, leaving 11 bases of the junction unmatched. The CDR3 sequence is CASSPPPRLAGVNYEQYF. CDR3 nucleotides: TGTGCCAGCTCACCACCCCCACGGCTAGCGGGAGTGAACTACGAGCAGTACTTC.

The CDR3 nucleotides read TGCGCCAGCAGCTGGGATGGGACAGGGGCGTCCGAGCAGTACTTC. The encoded protein is CASSWDGTGASEQYF. This chain links TRBV5-1 with TRBJ2-7, with TRBD1 matching 10 bases. Germline lookup yields CDR1 SGHRS and CDR2 YFSETQ. The length of the CDR3 is 15 residues. The ends lost 3 bases at V and 6 bases at J; junction bases unmatched: 9.